This entry features one T cell receptor (beta chain) sequence. The antigen remains undetermined. The source of the sample is a study of neoadjuvant nivolumab and ipilimumab in lung cancer. Study-wide results and limits: TCR richness and clonality were higher in tumors than adjacent uninvolved lung.

The repertoire was sequenced with immunoSEQ multiplex PCR; TCRdb's copy has only in-frame clones and lacks some. This sample has approximately 30,000 clones; 82% occur once, and the top ten carry 8.6%. This CDR3 contains 14 residues. The V and J ends lost 8 bases and 8 bases, in that order; junction bases with no gene match: 6. Looked up from germline, CDR1 is SNHLY and CDR2 is FYNNEI. V usage is TRBV2 and J usage is TRBJ2-1; 13 bases map to TRBD2. The receptor was derived from an adult with non-small cell lung cancer. The source material was tumor tissue, sampled after neoadjuvant nivolumab, alone or with ipilimumab, at or shortly before surgery. In DNA, the CDR3 is TGTGCCAGCGGACTAGCGGGAGTCTGGGATGAGCAGTTCTTC. It translates to CASGLAGVWDEQFF.